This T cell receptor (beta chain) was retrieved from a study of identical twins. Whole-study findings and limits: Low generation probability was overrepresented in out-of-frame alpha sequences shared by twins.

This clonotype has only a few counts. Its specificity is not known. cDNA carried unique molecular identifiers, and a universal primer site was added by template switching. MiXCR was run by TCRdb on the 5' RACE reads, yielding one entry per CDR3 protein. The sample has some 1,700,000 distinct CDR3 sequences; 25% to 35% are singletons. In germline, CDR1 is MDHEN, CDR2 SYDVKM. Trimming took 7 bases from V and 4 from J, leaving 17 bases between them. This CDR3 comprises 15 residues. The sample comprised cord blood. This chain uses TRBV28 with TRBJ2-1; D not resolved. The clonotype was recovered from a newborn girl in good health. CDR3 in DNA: TGTGCCAGCAAGGAATCCGCGACTCTATACAATGAGCAGTTCTTC. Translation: CASKESATLYNEQFF.